These 5 T cell receptor beta chains share one sample of origin, sequenced in a study of T cells and Merkel cell carcinoma outcomes. TCRdb's table, derived via immunoSEQ multiplex PCR, lists solely in-frame clones and lacks some. The sample consists of thousands of clones, 80% to 90% of them appearing once. Sequenced: tumor tissue from Merkel cell carcinoma. The receptor set was obtained from a human donor with Merkel cell carcinoma.

V is TRBV14 and J is TRBJ1-1, with D tentatively TRBD1 (6 bases). V lost 2 bases to trimming and J lost 2 bases, with 12 bases between them. CDR1 is SGHDN and CDR2 is FVKESK in the germline V gene. This CDR3 region has 15 residues. The CDR3 nucleotides read TGTGCCAGCAGCCAACAACAGGGTACTAACACTGAAGCTTTCTTT. It encodes CASSQQQGTNTEAFF.

The CDR3 DNA reads as TGTGCCACCAGCAGAGTGGCAGGGGGCAGCTATGGCTACACCTTC. Translating it yields CATSRVAGGSYGYTF. V usage is TRBV15 and J usage is TRBJ1-2; 8 bases agree with TRBD1. V shed 1 base and J 4 bases; nucleotides not matched to a gene: 5. CDR1 is LNHNV and CDR2 is YYDKDF in the germline V gene (reference sequence). This CDR3 is built from 15 residues. Using reference TRBV15 and TRBJ1-2 for the parts outside the CDR3, the full variable domain is DAMVIQNPRYQVTQFGKPVTLSCSQTLNHNVMYWYQQKSSQAPKLLFHYYDKDFNNEADTPDNFQSRRPNTSFCFLDIRSPGLGDTAMYLCATSRVAGGSYGYTFGSGTRLTVV.

This chain links TRBV5-1 with TRBJ2-7; TRBD2 matches at 8 bases. Trimming removed 0 bases from V and 1 base from J; junction bases left unmatched: 6. The CDR3 spans 16 residues. The germline V gene encodes CDR1 SGHRS and CDR2 YFSETQ. The chain's CDR3 is CASSLAPLAGSYEQYF. The CDR3 DNA is TGCGCCAGCAGCTTGGCCCCGCTAGCGGGTTCCTACGAGCAGTACTTC.

This chain joins TRBV18 and TRBJ2-7; D is perhaps TRBD1 (6 bases). The CDR3 is 14 residues long. V lost 4 bases to trimming and J lost 0 bases, with 10 bases between them. The germline V gene encodes CDR1 KGHSH and CDR2 LQKENI. CDR3 sequence (DNA): TGTGCCAGCTCACTCGGGACAAACTCCTACGAGCAGTACTTC. As protein: CASSLGTNSYEQYF.

This clone was seen a few times. J is TRBJ1-1 and V is TRBV7-8; 10 positions match TRBD1. V shed 5 bases, J shed 7 bases, and the junction held 7 bases outside the gene matches. Germline V gives CDR1 SGHVS, CDR2 FQNEAQ. CDR3 length: 14 residues. The CDR3 protein is CASSRRDRGFEAFF. As DNA, the CDR3 is TGTGCCAGCAGCCGCCGGGACAGGGGATTTGAAGCTTTCTTT.